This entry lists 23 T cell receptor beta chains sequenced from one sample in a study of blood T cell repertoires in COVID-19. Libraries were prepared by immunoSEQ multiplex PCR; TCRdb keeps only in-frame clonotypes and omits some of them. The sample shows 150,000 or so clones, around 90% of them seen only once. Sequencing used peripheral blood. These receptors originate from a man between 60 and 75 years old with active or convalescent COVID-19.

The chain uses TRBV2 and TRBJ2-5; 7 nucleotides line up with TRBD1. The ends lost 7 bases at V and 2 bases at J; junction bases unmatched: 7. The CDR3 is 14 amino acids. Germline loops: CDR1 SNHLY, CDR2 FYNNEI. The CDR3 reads CASKGGSLQETQYF. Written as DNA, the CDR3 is TGTGCCAGCAAAGGGGGCTCTTTACAAGAGACCCAGTACTTC.

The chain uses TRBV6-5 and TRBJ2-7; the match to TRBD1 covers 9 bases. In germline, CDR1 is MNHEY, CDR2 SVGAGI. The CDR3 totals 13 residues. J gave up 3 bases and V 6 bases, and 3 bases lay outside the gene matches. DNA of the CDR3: TGTGCCAGCAGGGGACAGGGTTACTACGAGCAGTACTTC. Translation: CASRGQGYYEQYF.

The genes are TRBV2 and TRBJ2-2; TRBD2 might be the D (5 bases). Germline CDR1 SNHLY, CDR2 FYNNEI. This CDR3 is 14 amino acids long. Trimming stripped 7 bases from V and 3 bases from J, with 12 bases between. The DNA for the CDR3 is TGTGCCAGCAAAGGGAGTGTGGACACCGGGGAGCTGTTTTTT. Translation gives CASKGSVDTGELFF.

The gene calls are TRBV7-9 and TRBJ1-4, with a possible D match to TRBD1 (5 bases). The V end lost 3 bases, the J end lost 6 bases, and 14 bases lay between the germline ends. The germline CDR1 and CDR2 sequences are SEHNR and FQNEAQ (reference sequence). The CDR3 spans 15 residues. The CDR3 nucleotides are TGTGCCAGCAGCTTTTTACAGGTCGGAGATGAAAAACTGTTTTTT. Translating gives CASSFLQVGDEKLFF.

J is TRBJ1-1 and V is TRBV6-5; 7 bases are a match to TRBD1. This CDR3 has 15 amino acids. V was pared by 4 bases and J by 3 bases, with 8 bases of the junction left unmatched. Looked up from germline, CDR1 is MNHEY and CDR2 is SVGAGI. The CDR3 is CASSSPTGWDTEAFF. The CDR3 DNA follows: TGTGCCAGCAGTTCCCCGACAGGGTGGGACACTGAAGCTTTCTTT.

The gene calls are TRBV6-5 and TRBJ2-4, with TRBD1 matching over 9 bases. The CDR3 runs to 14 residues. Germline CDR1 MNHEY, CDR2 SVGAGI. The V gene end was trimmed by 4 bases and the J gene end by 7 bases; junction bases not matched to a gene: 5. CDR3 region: CASSWGTGSNIQYF. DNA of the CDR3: TGTGCCAGCAGTTGGGGGACAGGGTCGAACATTCAGTACTTC.

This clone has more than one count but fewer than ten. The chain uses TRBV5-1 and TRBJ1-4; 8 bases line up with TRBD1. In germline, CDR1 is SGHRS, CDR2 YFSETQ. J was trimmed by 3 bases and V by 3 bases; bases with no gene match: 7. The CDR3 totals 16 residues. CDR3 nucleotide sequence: TGCGCCAGCAGCTCCAACAGGGGGTGGGCTAATGAAAAACTGTTTTTT. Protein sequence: CASSSNRGWANEKLFF.

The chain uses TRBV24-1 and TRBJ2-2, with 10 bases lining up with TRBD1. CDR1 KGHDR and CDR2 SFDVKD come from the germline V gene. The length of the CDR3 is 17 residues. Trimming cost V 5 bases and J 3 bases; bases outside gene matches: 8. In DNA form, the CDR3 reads TGTGCCACCAGTGCCAATCCCGGGACAGGGGACACCGGGGAGCTGTTTTTT. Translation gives CATSANPGTGDTGELFF.

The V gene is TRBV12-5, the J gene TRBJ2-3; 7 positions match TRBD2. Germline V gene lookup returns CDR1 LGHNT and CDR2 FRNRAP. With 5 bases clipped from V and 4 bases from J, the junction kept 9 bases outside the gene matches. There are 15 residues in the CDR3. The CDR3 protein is CASGLLGGRADTQYF. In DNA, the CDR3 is TGTGCTAGTGGTCTCCTCGGGGGGAGGGCAGATACGCAGTATTTT.

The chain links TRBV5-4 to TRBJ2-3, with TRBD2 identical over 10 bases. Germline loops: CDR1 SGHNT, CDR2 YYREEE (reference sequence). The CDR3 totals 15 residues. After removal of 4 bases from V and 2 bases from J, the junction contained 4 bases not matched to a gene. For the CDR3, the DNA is TGTGCCAGCAGCATTACTAGCGGGACCACAGATACGCAGTATTTT. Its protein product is CASSITSGTTDTQYF.

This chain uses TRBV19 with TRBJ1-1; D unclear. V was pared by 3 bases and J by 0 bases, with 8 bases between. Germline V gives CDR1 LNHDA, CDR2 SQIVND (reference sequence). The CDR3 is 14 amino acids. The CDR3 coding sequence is TGTGCCAGTAGTATCAACTTCATGAACACTGAAGCTTTCTTT. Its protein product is CASSINFMNTEAFF. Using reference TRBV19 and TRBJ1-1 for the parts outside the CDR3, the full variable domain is DGGITQSPKYLFRKEGQNVTLSCEQNLNHDAMYWYRQDPGQGLRLIYYSQIVNDFQKGDIAEGYSVSREKKESFPLTVTSAQKNPTAFYLCASSINFMNTEAFFGQGTRLTVV.

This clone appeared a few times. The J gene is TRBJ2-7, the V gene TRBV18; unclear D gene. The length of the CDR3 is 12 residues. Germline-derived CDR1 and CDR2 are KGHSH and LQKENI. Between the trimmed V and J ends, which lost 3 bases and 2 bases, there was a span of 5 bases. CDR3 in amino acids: CASSPIPYEQYF. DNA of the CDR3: TGTGCCAGCTCACCCATTCCCTACGAGCAGTACTTC.

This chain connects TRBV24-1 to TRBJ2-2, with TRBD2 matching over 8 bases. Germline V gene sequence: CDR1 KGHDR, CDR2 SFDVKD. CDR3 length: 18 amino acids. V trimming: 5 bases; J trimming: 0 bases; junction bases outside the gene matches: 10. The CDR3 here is CATSAQSGGDSNTGELFF. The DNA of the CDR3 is TGTGCCACCAGTGCCCAGAGCGGGGGAGATTCGAACACCGGGGAGCTGTTTTTT.

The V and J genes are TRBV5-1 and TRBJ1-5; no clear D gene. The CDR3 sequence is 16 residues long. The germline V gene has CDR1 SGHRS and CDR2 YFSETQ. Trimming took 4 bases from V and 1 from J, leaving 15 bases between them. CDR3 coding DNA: TGCGCCAGCAGCCCTGGACCGGGAACGAGCAATCAGCCCCAGCATTTT. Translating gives CASSPGPGTSNQPQHF.

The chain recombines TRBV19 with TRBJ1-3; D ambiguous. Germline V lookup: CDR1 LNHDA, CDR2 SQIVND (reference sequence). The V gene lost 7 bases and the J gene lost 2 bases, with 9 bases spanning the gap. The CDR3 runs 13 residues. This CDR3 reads CASTQATGNTIYF. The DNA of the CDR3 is TGTGCCAGTACCCAAGCGACTGGAAACACCATATATTTT. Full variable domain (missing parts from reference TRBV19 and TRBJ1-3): DGGITQSPKYLFRKEGQNVTLSCEQNLNHDAMYWYRQDPGQGLRLIYYSQIVNDFQKGDIAEGYSVSREKKESFPLTVTSAQKNPTAFYLCASTQATGNTIYFGEGSWLTVV.

The CDR3 nucleotides are TGCGCCAGCAGTGCCCAGCGGGATAACGGGGAGCTGTTTTTT. This sequence encodes CASSAQRDNGELFF. This chain uses TRBV10-1 with TRBJ2-2, with 7 bases fitting TRBD2. The germline V gene encodes CDR1 WNHNN and CDR2 SYGVQD (reference sequence). Trimming cost V 4 bases and J 7 bases; bases outside gene matches: 6. This CDR3 region has 14 residues.

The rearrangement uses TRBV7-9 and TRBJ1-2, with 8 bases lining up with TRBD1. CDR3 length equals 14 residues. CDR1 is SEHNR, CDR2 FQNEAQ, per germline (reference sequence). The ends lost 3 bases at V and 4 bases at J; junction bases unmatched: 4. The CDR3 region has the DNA TGTGCCAGCAGCTTCGACAGGGGTTTCTATGGCTACACCTTC. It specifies CASSFDRGFYGYTF.

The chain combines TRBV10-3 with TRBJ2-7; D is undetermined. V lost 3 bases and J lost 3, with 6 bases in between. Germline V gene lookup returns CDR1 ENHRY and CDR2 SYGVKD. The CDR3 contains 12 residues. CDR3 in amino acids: CAISDGGYEQYF. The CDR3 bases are TGTGCCATCAGTGACGGTGGCTACGAGCAGTACTTC.

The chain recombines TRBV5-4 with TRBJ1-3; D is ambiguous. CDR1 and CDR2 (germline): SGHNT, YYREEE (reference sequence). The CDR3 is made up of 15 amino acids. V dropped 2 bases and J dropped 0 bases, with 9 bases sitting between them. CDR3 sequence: CASSFEGLSGNTIYF. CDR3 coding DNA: TGTGCCAGCAGCTTTGAGGGCCTCTCTGGAAACACCATATATTTT.

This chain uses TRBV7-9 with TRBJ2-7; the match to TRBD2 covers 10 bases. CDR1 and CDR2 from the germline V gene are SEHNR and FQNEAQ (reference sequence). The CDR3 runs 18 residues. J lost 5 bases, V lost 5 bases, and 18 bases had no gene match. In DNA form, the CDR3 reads TGTGCCAGCAGCCTACAGGGAAAGTCTAGCGGGAGTAAAGACGAGCAGTACTTC. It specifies CASSLQGKSSGSKDEQYF.

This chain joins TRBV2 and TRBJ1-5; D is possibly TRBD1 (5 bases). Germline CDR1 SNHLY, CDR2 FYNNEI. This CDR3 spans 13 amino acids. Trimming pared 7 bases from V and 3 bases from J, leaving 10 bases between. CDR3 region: CASNPTDNQPQHF. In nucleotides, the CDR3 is TGTGCCAGCAACCCGACAGACAATCAGCCCCAGCATTTT.

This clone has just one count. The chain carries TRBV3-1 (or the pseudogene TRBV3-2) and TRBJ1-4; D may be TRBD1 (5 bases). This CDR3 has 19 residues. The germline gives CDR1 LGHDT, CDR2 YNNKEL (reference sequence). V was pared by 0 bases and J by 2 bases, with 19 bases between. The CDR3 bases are TGTGCCAGCAGCCAAGATTTAGTGACGGGCAGGGATACTAATGAAAAACTGTTTTTT. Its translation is CASSQDLVTGRDTNEKLFF.

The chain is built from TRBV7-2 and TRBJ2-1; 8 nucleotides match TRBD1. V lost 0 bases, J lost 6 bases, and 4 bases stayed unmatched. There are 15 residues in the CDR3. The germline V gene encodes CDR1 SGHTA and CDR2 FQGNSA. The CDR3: CASSLAGQVFNEQFF. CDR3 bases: TGTGCCAGCAGCTTAGCGGGACAGGTCTTCAATGAGCAGTTCTTC.